The source of this T cell receptor (beta chain) is a study of blood T cell repertoires in COVID-19. Original analysis: Reference gene primer amplification gave estimated nucleated cell counts. Profiled with immunoSEQ multiplex PCR; TCRdb holds only in-frame clones, not every one. V and J calls and clone size are given by that table; D and trimming were obtained from the DNA. The sample has some 170,000 clones; around four fifths are singletons. Germline V gene sequence: CDR1 MGHRA, CDR2 YSYEKL. The CDR3 length is 15 residues. Trimming left V 7 bases short and J 7 bases short, with 17 bases between. The chain couples TRBV4-1 to TRBJ1-6; D remains unclear. This TCR derives from a woman at least 80 years old with active or convalescent COVID-19. The sequencing input was peripheral blood. The CDR3, as DNA: TGCGCCAGCACCCCCTCATTCAGGCTGAATTCACCCCTCCACTTT. It encodes CASTPSFRLNSPLHF.